The rows below give T cell receptor beta chains drawn from one sample of a study of blood T cell repertoires in COVID-19. Using immunoSEQ multiplex PCR, the repertoire was profiled, and TCRdb retains in-frame clones only, with some absent. This sample has approximately 220,000 clones, with about nine tenths found just once. Sequencing used peripheral blood. The receptors here all came from a man between 45 and 60 years old with acute or convalescent COVID-19. Each CDR3 is given with its conserved first and last residue. D genes are given only for firm matches. Clone size is given for some rows only: seen once, a few or many times, or a class if the clone is expanded.

clone size	J gene	D gene	V gene	CDR3 DNA	CDR3 protein
.	TRBJ2-1	.	TRBV5-1	TGCGCCAGCAGCTCCGGGGTGAGCTCCTACAATGAGCAGTTCTTC	CASSSGVSSYNEQFF
.	TRBJ2-3	TRBD1	TRBV11-2	TGTGCCAGCAGCCCGCAGGGGGCATCTTCGGATACGCAGTATTTT	CASSPQGASSDTQYF
.	TRBJ2-5	.	TRBV6-2/TRBV6-3	TGTGCCAGCAGCCAGGAGGGTGGAGTTGAGACCCAGTACTTC	CASSQEGGVETQYF
.	TRBJ1-4	.	TRBV11-2	TGTGCCAGCAACCGTGGGAGCCTTAATGAAAAACTGTTTTTT	CASNRGSLNEKLFF
.	TRBJ2-1	TRBD2	TRBV7-3	TGTGCCAGCAGCTTAAACCCCCTAGCGGATGAGCAGTTCTTC	CASSLNPLADEQFF
few	TRBJ1-2	.	TRBV2	TGTGCCAGCAAACCAGGGAGGGAAAATGGCTACACCTTC	CASKPGRENGYTF
.	TRBJ2-1	TRBD1	TRBV12-3/TRBV12-4	TGTGCCAGCTCCAGGGGGCAGCATGAGCAGTTCTTC	CASSRGQHEQFF
.	TRBJ1-1	TRBD1	TRBV6-5	TGTGCCAGCAGAAGGACCGGGACAGGGTTTGAAGCTTTCTTT	CASRRTGTGFEAFF
.	TRBJ1-4	TRBD1	TRBV2	TGTGCCAGCAGTACCGGGACAGGTCGCGAAAAACTGTTTTTT	CASSTGTGREKLFF
.	TRBJ2-4	.	TRBV6-2/TRBV6-3	TGTGCCAGCAGTGGGGGGGGCAGGGCCAAAAACATTCAGTACTTC	CASSGGGRAKNIQYF
.	TRBJ1-1	.	TRBV5-1	TGCGCCAGCAGCCGGGACCTACAGGGGAACACTGAAGCTTTCTTT	CASSRDLQGNTEAFF
.	TRBJ2-5	.	TRBV11-2	TGTGCCAGCAGCTTAGATGGCGGACAAGAGACCCAGTACTTC	CASSLDGGQETQYF
.	TRBJ1-2	TRBD1	TRBV6-5	TGTGCCAGCGGGGACAGGTCGCGGGGCTATGGCTACACCTTC	CASGDRSRGYGYTF
.	TRBJ2-5	.	TRBV5-1	TGCGCCAGCAGCTTGGGCTTAGCAAACCAAGAGACCCAGTACTTC	CASSLGLANQETQYF
.	TRBJ1-6	TRBD1	TRBV27	TGTGCCAGCACCAGGACAGGGGGGTGGTCACCCCTCCACTTT	CASTRTGGWSPLHF
.	TRBJ1-2	TRBD1	TRBV7-9	TGTGCCAGCAGCTTGCTAACAGGGGTCCCCTATGGCTACACCTTC	CASSLLTGVPYGYTF
.	TRBJ2-1	TRBD1	TRBV5-4	TGTGCCAGCAGCTTATCAGGGGGCCACTACAATGAGCAGTTCTTC	CASSLSGGHYNEQFF
.	TRBJ1-2	.	TRBV30	TGTGCCTGGAGTGAAGTCGGGAGAAGCCGAAACACCTTC	CAWSEVGRSRNTF
.	TRBJ2-7	.	TRBV6-1	TGTGCCAGCAGTGATACCTACGAGCAGTACTTC	CASSDTYEQYF
once	TRBJ1-2	.	TRBV18	TGTGCCAGCTCACAAGGACAGAAGAACTATGGCTACACCTTC	CASSQGQKNYGYTF
.	TRBJ2-7	TRBD2	TRBV6-1	TGTGCCAGCAGTGAACAACTAGCGGGGGGCCGATTTGAGCAGTACTTC	CASSEQLAGGRFEQYF
.	TRBJ2-2	.	TRBV2	TGTGCCATCCTTCAGGCCGGGGAGCTGTTTTTT	CAILQAGELFF
few	TRBJ1-1	.	TRBV5-8	TGTGCCAGCAGCACCGAACCGGGACACCCTACTGAAGCTTTCTTT	CASSTEPGHPTEAFF
.	TRBJ1-6	.	TRBV5-8	TGTGCCAGCAGCTTGGGGGCCACCCTTAATTCACCCCTCCACTTT	CASSLGATLNSPLHF
.	TRBJ1-1	TRBD1	TRBV5-1	TGCGCCAGCAGCGGAAGCAGGAACAGGGGGACTGAAGCTTTCTTT	CASSGSRNRGTEAFF
once	TRBJ1-1	.	TRBV7-9	TGTGCCAGCAGGCCAGGTGGGGCAGGGGCGAACACTGAAGCTTTCTTT	CASRPGGAGANTEAFF
.	TRBJ1-5	.	TRBV3-1/TRBV3-2	TGTGCCAGCAGCCAAAGCAGCGGGTCGTCCCGGCCCCAGCATTTT	CASSQSSGSSRPQHF
.	TRBJ1-4	.	TRBV10-3	TGTGCCATCAGTGATACAGGGATAAATGAAAAACTGTTTTTT	CAISDTGINEKLFF
.	TRBJ1-1	TRBD1	TRBV19	TGTGCCAGTACCGGAGGCCAGGGGGCCAACACTGAAGCTTTCTTT	CASTGGQGANTEAFF
.	TRBJ1-2	.	TRBV6-5	TGTGCCAGCAGCTCCGTCTATGGCTACACCTTC	CASSSVYGYTF
.	TRBJ1-2	.	TRBV6-5	TGTGCCAGCAGTTGGGGGGGTGGAGGCTACACCTTC	CASSWGGGGYTF
.	TRBJ2-2	.	TRBV19	TGTGCCAGCAGGACAGCGAACACCGGGGAGCTGTTTTTT	CASRTANTGELFF
.	TRBJ1-5	.	TRBV6-6	TGTGCCAGCAGCCCCTTGTCCAGGGGAAACAATCAGCCCCAGCATTTT	CASSPLSRGNNQPQHF
.	TRBJ1-5	.	TRBV7-8	TGTGCCAGCAGCTTAGAGGGGGGGGTTGCGAGAGGCAATCAGCCCCAGCATTTT	CASSLEGGVARGNQPQHF
.	TRBJ1-6	TRBD1	TRBV5-1	TGCGCCAGCAGCCCCGGGACAGTAAGCTCCTATAATTCACCCCTCCACTTT	CASSPGTVSSYNSPLHF
.	TRBJ1-1	TRBD1	TRBV18	TGTGCCAGCTCACAAACAGGGGGTTTCTCTGAAGCTTTCTTT	CASSQTGGFSEAFF
.	TRBJ1-1	.	TRBV18	TGTGCCAGCTCACCCGGCGGGATGGCAGCGAACACTGAAGCTTTCTTT	CASSPGGMAANTEAFF
.	TRBJ2-1	.	TRBV5-1	TGCGCCAGCAGAAGACAGGGAGGTCGCAATGAGCAGTTCTTC	CASRRQGGRNEQFF
.	TRBJ1-1	.	TRBV6-4	TGTGCCAGCAGTGCCACAGGATTTAACACTGAAGCTTTCTTT	CASSATGFNTEAFF
.	TRBJ1-3	.	TRBV5-1	TGCGCCAGCAGCTTGGATAAAGTCGGAGACACCATATATTTT	CASSLDKVGDTIYF
.	TRBJ1-1	TRBD1	TRBV19	TGTGCCAGTAGCGAGGGACAGGGAAACACTGAAGCTTTCTTT	CASSEGQGNTEAFF
.	TRBJ1-5	.	TRBV6-5	TGTGCCAGCAGCTCCCGTGGGGGGCAGCCCCAGCATTTT	CASSSRGGQPQHF
.	TRBJ2-5	TRBD1	TRBV7-9	TGTGCCAGCAGCGCCGGGACAGCGGAGACCCAGTACTTC	CASSAGTAETQYF
.	TRBJ1-6	TRBD1	TRBV7-9	TGTGCCAGCAGCCCACAGGGGCCCAGAAATTCACCCCTCCACTTT	CASSPQGPRNSPLHF
.	TRBJ2-3	TRBD1	TRBV7-9	TGTGCCAGCAGCTTAGTTGTACAGGGGGTTGGTACAGATACGCAGTATTTT	CASSLVVQGVGTDTQYF
.	TRBJ2-7	.	TRBV6-5	TGTGCCAGCACCGAGGGACTCGGAGAGCAGTACTTC	CASTEGLGEQYF
.	TRBJ2-1	.	TRBV19	TGTGCCAGTACCCTTCGGGCGGGACTCTCCTACAATGAGCAGTTCTTC	CASTLRAGLSYNEQFF